Described below is a single T cell receptor (beta chain) sequence and its context. Its antigen is not identified. Other DNA sequences in this sample translate to the same CDR3. The length of the CDR3 is 15 residues. Germline-derived CDR1 and CDR2 are LNHDA and SQIVND (reference sequence). The V segment lost 4 bases and the J segment 0 bases; nucleotides outside the gene matches: 0. This sample is part of a study of long-term antiretroviral therapy in people with HIV. Study observations and caveats: Controls exceeded HIV repertoires in CDR3 length range. Clonotypes expanded prior to ART showed repertoire dominance at all sampled time points. Possibly under older ART regimens, blood was drawn between the mid-2000s and the late 2010s.

With survey level as its setting, the immunoSEQ assay was v3.0. The protocol was immunoSEQ multiplex PCR, while the TCRdb copy is restricted to in-frame clones and leaves out a portion. The sample includes approximately 32,000 clones, 83% seen only once; the top ten take roughly 7.9%. The TCR originated in a man between 18 and 35 years old with HIV. The chain joins TRBV19 to TRBJ2-2; 9 bases agree with TRBD2. The sequencing here drew on unsorted PBMCs, taken 0.4 years before starting antiretroviral therapy. The CDR3 nucleotides read TGTGCCAGTAGTACTAGCGGGGCGAACACCGGGGAGCTGTTTTTT. Its protein product is CASSTSGANTGELFF.